These 27 T cell receptor beta chains were all obtained from the same sample, sequenced in a study of blood T cell repertoires in COVID-19. Repertoires were generated with immunoSEQ multiplex PCR, while TCRdb's copy carries only in-frame clones and drops some. The sample carries approximately 80,000 clones, approximately 86% recorded once. The sequencing sample was made of peripheral blood. These receptor sequences come from a woman older than 75 with COVID-19, enrolled during active disease.

This clone has just one count. The chain is built from TRBV18 and TRBJ1-2; TRBD1 might be the D (5 bases). Germline CDR1 and CDR2: KGHSH and LQKENI. The CDR3 runs to 14 residues. V lost 3 bases and J 6 bases, leaving 14 bases between the germline ends. CDR3 sequence: CASSPSGGPDGYTF. The CDR3 coding sequence is TGTGCCAGCTCACCCTCGGGGGGTCCGGATGGCTACACCTTC.

This clone was seen a few times. The chain employs TRBV5-5 and TRBJ2-5, with TRBD2 identical over 7 bases. Trimming at V came to 4 bases and at J to 3 bases, leaving 6 bases not matched to a gene. Germline V gene lookup returns CDR1 SGHKS and CDR2 YYEKEE (reference sequence). The CDR3 has 14 amino acids. This CDR3 is CASSQTGGEETQYF. As DNA, the CDR3 is TGTGCCAGCAGCCAAACTGGGGGGGAAGAGACCCAGTACTTC. Full variable domain (outside the CDR3, taken from reference TRBV5-5 and TRBJ2-5): DAGVTQSPTHLIKTRGQQVTLRCSPISGHKSVSWYQQVLGQGPQFIFQYYEKEERGRGNFPDRFSARQFPNYSSELNVNALLLGDSALYLCASSQTGGEETQYFGPGTRLLVL.

The chain is built from TRBV20-1 and TRBJ1-2, with D perhaps TRBD1 (5 bases). The CDR3 is 10 amino acids. Germline V lookup: CDR1 DFQATT, CDR2 SNEGSKA (reference sequence). The CDR3 region is CRVQAYGYTF. CDR3 in DNA: TGCAGAGTACAGGCGTATGGCTACACCTTC.

This clone was observed a handful of times. The gene calls are TRBV7-6 and TRBJ2-7, with 14 positions matching TRBD2. With 5 bases clipped from V and 4 bases from J, the junction kept 13 bases outside the gene matches. CDR1 SGHVS and CDR2 FNYEAQ come from the germline V gene. The CDR3 is made up of 18 amino acids. As DNA, the CDR3 is TGTGCCAGCAGCATACCACCCGCGACTAGCGGGGGGGCATACGAGCAGTACTTC. As protein: CASSIPPATSGGAYEQYF.

The rearrangement joins TRBV6-4 to TRBJ2-2; 13 nucleotides align to TRBD2. The J segment lost 6 bases and the V segment lost 6 bases, leaving 13 bases of the junction unmatched. CDR3 length: 18 amino acids. Germline V CDR1 and CDR2: MRHNA, SNTAGT. For the CDR3, the DNA is TGTGCCAGCAGCACCGAAGGAGGACTAGCGGGAGCACCCGGGGAGCTGTTTTTT. Translating gives CASSTEGGLAGAPGELFF.

This chain connects TRBV7-8 to TRBJ1-2; perhaps TRBD1 as D (6 bases). The V end was cut by 3 bases, the J end by 8 bases, with 19 bases between. CDR1 is SGHVS and CDR2 is FQNEAQ in the germline V gene. The CDR3 extends over 15 amino acids. As DNA, the CDR3 is TGTGCCAGCAGCTTCGGATTCAGGGGTCTAAGCGGCTACACCTTC. Its translation: CASSFGFRGLSGYTF.

This clone has a handful of counts. CDR3 loop: CASRYITDRVKQFF. The CDR3, as DNA: TGTGCCAGCAGGTATATTACTGACAGGGTAAAGCAGTTCTTC. This rearrangement joins TRBV2 to TRBJ2-1, with 7 nucleotides matching TRBD1. The CDR3 contains 14 residues. Germline V gives CDR1 SNHLY, CDR2 FYNNEI. V was clipped by 6 bases and J by 11 bases; unmatched bases: 13.

The chain is built from TRBV21-1 and TRBJ2-5; TRBD2 reflects the table's D call only, with no check against the DNA. TRBV21-1 is a documented pseudogene. There are 18 residues in the CDR3. CDR3 in DNA: TGTGCCAGCAGCAAAGAGGGGGCTAGCGGGGGGTCCCAAGAGACCCAGTACTTC. Translation gives CASSKEGASGGSQETQYF.

The chain uses TRBV18 and TRBJ2-7, with 10 bases matching TRBD2. Trimming took 2 bases from V and 4 from J; bases not matched to a gene: 2. Germline V gene data show CDR1 as KGHSH and CDR2 as LQKENI. The CDR3 consists of 14 residues. The chain's CDR3 is CASSPRAGGYEQYF. The CDR3 bases are TGTGCCAGCTCACCAAGAGCGGGAGGGTACGAGCAGTACTTC.

The chain joins TRBV7-3 to TRBJ1-4, with TRBD1 matching over 10 bases. Germline lookup yields CDR1 SGHTA and CDR2 FQGTGA. Trimming took 1 base from V and 6 from J; bases not matched to a gene: 5. CDR3 length: 16 amino acids. CDR3 coding DNA: TGTGCCAGCAGCTTAATTAGTGGGACAGGGGATGAAAAACTGTTTTTT. This codes for CASSLISGTGDEKLFF.

The rearrangement joins TRBV29-1 to TRBJ1-1, with a tentative D call TRBD1 (6 bases). Deletions cut 3 bases from V and 0 bases from J, with 17 bases between. This CDR3 is 16 amino acids long. Germline-derived CDR1 and CDR2 are SQVTM and ANQGSEA. CDR3 in DNA: TGCAGCGTTGAGGTTTCAGGGGCCACTATGAACACTGAAGCTTTCTTT. This gives the protein CSVEVSGATMNTEAFF.

The chain is built from TRBV5-4 and TRBJ2-5; 8 nucleotides match TRBD1. V lost 0 bases, J lost 5 bases, and 3 bases stayed unmatched. Germline V CDR1 and CDR2: SGHNT, YYREEE (reference sequence). The CDR3 runs to 14 residues. The CDR3 region is CASSLAGGWETQYF. CDR3 DNA: TGTGCCAGCAGCTTGGCAGGGGGCTGGGAGACCCAGTACTTC.

The gene calls are TRBV6-5 and TRBJ2-2, with 7 bases lining up with TRBD1. The CDR3 has 12 amino acids. Germline lookup yields CDR1 MNHEY and CDR2 SVGAGI. Trimming at V came to 6 bases and at J to 6 bases, leaving 1 base not matched to a gene. DNA for the CDR3: TGTGCCAGCAGAGACAGGGCCGGGGAGCTGTTTTTT. Translation: CASRDRAGELFF.

V is TRBV5-1 and J is TRBJ2-6, with a weak D call TRBD1 (6 bases). This CDR3 comprises 17 residues. Germline V gene sequence: CDR1 SGHRS, CDR2 YFSETQ. Trimming left V 0 bases short and J 4 bases short, with 14 bases between. The CDR3 region is CASSLVLGGPGANVLTF. The CDR3 DNA sequence: TGCGCCAGCAGCTTGGTTCTTGGGGGCCCCGGGGCCAACGTCCTGACTTTC.

V and J are TRBV29-1 and TRBJ2-3; D not certain. Germline V gene data show CDR1 as SQVTM and CDR2 as ANQGSEA. V shed 6 bases and J shed 7 bases, with 8 bases lying between them. The CDR3 sequence is 10 residues long. The CDR3, as DNA: TGCAGCGTAGGAGCAAATACGCAGTATTTT. Translated: CSVGANTQYF.

The chain recombines TRBV7-8 with TRBJ2-7, with a tentative D call TRBD1 (5 bases). V was cut by 5 bases and J by 7 bases, with 15 bases left in between. The CDR3 runs to 13 residues. Germline V lookup: CDR1 SGHVS, CDR2 FQNEAQ. CDR3 nucleotides: TGTGCCAGCAGCCCCGATGGGGCAGGGGAGCAGTACTTC. It codes for CASSPDGAGEQYF.

This chain joins TRBV5-1 and TRBJ1-3, with 7 positions matching TRBD1. The CDR3 consists of 16 residues. V was pared by 1 base and J by 0 bases, with 4 bases of the junction left unmatched. Per germline, CDR1 SGHRS and CDR2 YFSETQ. Written as DNA, the CDR3 is TGCGCCAGCAGCTTGTCCCCAGGGGGCTCTGGAAACACCATATATTTT. Protein sequence: CASSLSPGGSGNTIYF.

This chain uses TRBV29-1 with TRBJ2-7; TRBD1 matches 7 bases. Losses at the gene ends were 2 bases for V and 1 base for J; bases not matched to a gene: 5. The CDR3 runs 14 residues. Per the germline V gene, CDR1 is SQVTM and CDR2 is ANQGSEA. CDR3 protein: CSVERQGASYEQYF. The CDR3 DNA is TGCAGCGTTGAAAGACAGGGAGCATCCTACGAGCAGTACTTC.

This clone was detected a few times. The chain is built from TRBV25-1 and TRBJ2-7, with a tentative D call TRBD2 (7 bases). The germline V gene has CDR1 MGHDK and CDR2 SYGVNS. The ends were cut back, 3 bases at V and 4 bases at J, with 13 bases in the middle. This CDR3 contains 14 residues. The CDR3 DNA is TGTGCCAGCAGTGACACAGGGAGGGGATACGAGCAGTACTTC. Amino acids: CASSDTGRGYEQYF.

This sequence joins TRBV4-3 and TRBJ1-6; D might be TRBD1 (6 bases). CDR3 length: 16 amino acids. Trimming took off 4 bases at V and 2 bases at J, with 12 bases between the two ends. In germline, CDR1 is LGHNA, CDR2 YSLEER. The CDR3: CASSLSDRAYNSPLHF. DNA of the CDR3: TGCGCCAGCAGCCTTTCGGACAGAGCCTATAATTCACCCCTCCACTTT.

This clone was found a few times. V and J are TRBV5-1 and TRBJ2-7; 7 nucleotides match TRBD1. The germline V gene has CDR1 SGHRS and CDR2 YFSETQ. Trimming cost V 0 bases and J 4 bases; bases outside gene matches: 7. The CDR3 totals 15 residues. CDR3 amino acids: CASSLVTGTAYEQYF. Here the CDR3 DNA reads TGCGCCAGCAGCTTGGTAACCGGGACAGCTTACGAGCAGTACTTC.

This sequence joins TRBV6-6 and TRBJ2-1, with 15 positions matching TRBD2. Germline CDR1 is MNHNY and CDR2 is SVGAGI (reference sequence). With 5 bases clipped from V and 8 bases from J, the junction kept 7 bases outside the gene matches. The CDR3 totals 16 residues. The CDR3 loop is CASSAGLAGGGYEQFF. The CDR3 DNA follows: TGTGCCAGCAGTGCAGGACTAGCGGGAGGGGGGTATGAGCAGTTCTTC.

V gene TRBV21-1 combines with J gene TRBJ2-2; TRBD1 is taken as the D call from the table, unchecked against the DNA. TRBV21-1 is marked as a pseudogene. The CDR3 is 20 amino acids. The CDR3 reads CASSNRSFELDRVWAGELFF. The CDR3 nucleotides are TGTGCCAGCAGCAACCGAAGTTTCGAGCTAGACAGGGTCTGGGCCGGGGAGCTGTTTTTT.

The rearrangement links TRBV7-3 to TRBJ1-2; the D gene is possibly TRBD1 (5 bases). Germline loops: CDR1 SGHTA, CDR2 FQGTGA. CDR3 length equals 15 residues. V lost 2 bases to trimming and J lost 3 bases, with 13 bases between them. CDR3 DNA sequence: TGTGCCAGCAGCTTAGGTCAGGGATTGGACTATGGCTACACCTTC. It is translated as CASSLGQGLDYGYTF.

This clone turned up a few times. In DNA form, the CDR3 reads TGTGCCAGTACCGACAGGGCATTTAATTCACCCCTCCACTTT. As protein: CASTDRAFNSPLHF. The J gene is TRBJ1-6, the V gene TRBV19, with 7 nucleotides matching TRBD1. The CDR3 is 14 amino acids. Germline lookup yields CDR1 LNHDA and CDR2 SQIVND (reference sequence). The V and J ends lost 7 bases and 6 bases, in that order; junction bases with no gene match: 6.

The chain recombines TRBV19 with TRBJ2-7; 12 bases match TRBD2. Germline V gives CDR1 LNHDA, CDR2 SQIVND (reference sequence). CDR3 length: 15 residues. Unmatched junction bases numbered 4, after V lost 7 bases and J lost 0 bases. The CDR3 nucleotides are TGTGCCAGTACCGCGACTAGCGGGAGCTCCTACGAGCAGTACTTC. This encodes CASTATSGSSYEQYF.

In this sample, this clone turned up a few times. The rearrangement links TRBV19 to TRBJ2-7; 9 nucleotides line up with TRBD1. Germline V gene data show CDR1 as LNHDA and CDR2 as SQIVND (reference sequence). The V and J ends lost 11 bases and 5 bases, in that order; junction bases with no gene match: 13. This CDR3 comprises 14 residues. The CDR3 region has the DNA TGTGCCGCAATATCCGGGACAGGGAGGAACGAGCAGTACTTC. This sequence encodes CAAISGTGRNEQYF.